These 9 T cell receptor beta chains were all obtained from the same sample, sequenced in a study of blood T cell repertoires in COVID-19. Profiled with immunoSEQ multiplex PCR; TCRdb holds only in-frame clones, not every one. The table has about 100,000 clones, roughly nine tenths seen once; the top ten hold about 1.7%. The specimen sequenced was peripheral blood. These receptors came from a human donor with active COVID-19. The donor label of this sample is uncertain.

The chain couples TRBV6-2 or TRBV6-3 to TRBJ2-3, with D possibly matching TRBD1 (5 bases). The CDR3 extends over 15 amino acids. Trimming removed 2 bases at V and 3 bases at J, with 12 bases between. Germline V gene lookup returns CDR1 MNHEY and CDR2 SVGEGT. CDR3 residues: CASSYGRGITDTQYF. CDR3 DNA: TGTGCCAGCAGTTACGGTAGGGGAATTACAGATACGCAGTATTTT.

This sequence joins TRBV7-2 and TRBJ1-4, with D tentatively TRBD1 (5 bases). The germline V and J ends were trimmed by 1 base and 7 bases, with 10 bases remaining between them. The CDR3 is made up of 14 amino acids. CDR1 is SGHTA and CDR2 is FQGNSA in the germline V gene. Here the CDR3 DNA reads TGTGCCAGCAGCTTAGTCAGGGAAGGTGAAAAACTGTTTTTT. It codes for CASSLVREGEKLFF. The whole variable domain, filled in from reference TRBV7-2 and TRBJ1-4, reads GAGVSQSPSNKVTEKGKDVELRCDPISGHTALYWYRQSLGQGLEFLIYFQGNSAPDKSGLPSDRFSAERTGGSVSTLTIQRTQQEDSAVYLCASSLVREGEKLFFGSGTQLSVL.

This CDR3 reads CASSTGSQETQYF. The DNA for the CDR3 is TGTGCCAGCAGCACGGGGAGTCAAGAGACCCAGTACTTC. This chain joins TRBV7-3 and TRBJ2-5; possibly TRBD2 for D (5 bases). CDR3 length equals 13 residues. V lost 5 bases and J 2 bases, leaving 9 bases between the germline ends. CDR1 is SGHTA, CDR2 FQGTGA, per germline.

The chain has TRBV6-5 and TRBJ1-2; a weak D match, TRBD1 (5 bases). The germline V and J ends were trimmed by 2 bases and 2 bases, with 6 bases remaining between them. Germline CDR1 MNHEY, CDR2 SVGAGI. This CDR3 comprises 13 residues. CDR3: CASSYKGNYGYTF. CDR3 nucleotides: TGTGCCAGCAGTTACAAGGGGAACTATGGCTACACCTTC.

The V gene is TRBV11-2, the J gene TRBJ2-4; tentative D call: TRBD1 (5 bases). Germline V lookup: CDR1 SGHAT, CDR2 FQNNGV. This CDR3 has 13 amino acids. V was shortened by 1 base and J by 8 bases, with 9 bases between the two germline ends. The CDR3: CASSLVGPDIQYF. The CDR3 DNA sequence: TGTGCCAGCAGCTTAGTGGGGCCAGACATTCAGTACTTC.

A single count supports this clone. The gene calls are TRBV7-3 and TRBJ2-1, with 9 bases aligning to TRBD2. The ends lost 6 bases at V and 6 bases at J; junction bases unmatched: 6. This CDR3 is built from 14 residues. The germline CDR1 and CDR2 sequences are SGHTA and FQGTGA. The CDR3 spells CASSPGLAGNEQFF. The CDR3 DNA sequence: TGTGCCAGCAGTCCGGGACTAGCTGGCAATGAGCAGTTCTTC.

V usage is TRBV20-1 and J usage is TRBJ1-2; D is unclear. The CDR3 totals 11 residues. From germline, CDR1 is DFQATT and CDR2 SNEGSKA (reference sequence). V lost 7 bases, J lost 6 bases, and 12 bases lay in between. CDR3 loop: CSVSSVHGYTF. As DNA, the CDR3 is TGCAGTGTTTCCAGTGTACATGGCTACACCTTC.

The chain employs TRBV25-1 and TRBJ2-7; 9 nucleotides agree with TRBD1. Trimming took 1 base from V and 6 from J; bases not matched to a gene: 4. CDR1 is MGHDK, CDR2 SYGVNS, per germline. This CDR3 spans 14 amino acids. CDR3 amino acids: CASSEWGQGAEQYF. In DNA, the CDR3 is TGTGCCAGCAGTGAATGGGGACAGGGTGCCGAGCAGTACTTC.

This chain joins TRBV5-4 and TRBJ1-1; D is possibly TRBD1 (6 bases). The length of the CDR3 is 14 residues. V lost 4 bases and J 0 bases, leaving 10 bases between the germline ends. Germline assignment: CDR1 SGHNT and CDR2 YYREEE (reference sequence). CDR3 bases: TGTGCCAGCAGCGCGGACAGCATGAACACTGAAGCTTTCTTT. As protein: CASSADSMNTEAFF.